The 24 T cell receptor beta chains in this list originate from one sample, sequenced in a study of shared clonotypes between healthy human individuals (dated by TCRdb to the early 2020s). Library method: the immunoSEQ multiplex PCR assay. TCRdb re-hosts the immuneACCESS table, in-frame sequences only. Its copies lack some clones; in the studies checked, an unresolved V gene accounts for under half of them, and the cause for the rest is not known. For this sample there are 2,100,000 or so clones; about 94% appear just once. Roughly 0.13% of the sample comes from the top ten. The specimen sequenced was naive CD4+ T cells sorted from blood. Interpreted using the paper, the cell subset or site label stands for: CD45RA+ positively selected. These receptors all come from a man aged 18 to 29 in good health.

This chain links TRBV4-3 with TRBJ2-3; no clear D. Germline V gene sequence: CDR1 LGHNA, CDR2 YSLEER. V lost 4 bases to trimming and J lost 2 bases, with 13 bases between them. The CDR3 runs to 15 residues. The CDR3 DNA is TGCGCCAGCAGCCGGATCAGGACCCCCACAGATACGCAGTATTTT. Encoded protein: CASSRIRTPTDTQYF.

The CDR3 loop is CASSLKWDRDYEQYF. The CDR3 nucleotides read TGTGCCAGCAGTTTAAAGTGGGACAGGGACTACGAGCAGTACTTC. The V gene is TRBV27, the J gene TRBJ2-7; 9 bases agree with TRBD1. The CDR3 is 15 residues long. The J segment lost 3 bases and the V segment lost 2 bases, leaving 5 bases of the junction unmatched. Germline assignment: CDR1 MNHEY and CDR2 SMNVEV (reference sequence).

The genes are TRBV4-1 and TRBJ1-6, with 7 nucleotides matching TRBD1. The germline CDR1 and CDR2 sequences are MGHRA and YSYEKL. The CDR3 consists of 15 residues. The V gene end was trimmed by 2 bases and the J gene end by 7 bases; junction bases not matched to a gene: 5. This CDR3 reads CASSQPDRDNSPLHF. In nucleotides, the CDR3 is TGCGCCAGCAGCCAACCAGACAGGGACAATTCACCCCTCCACTTT.

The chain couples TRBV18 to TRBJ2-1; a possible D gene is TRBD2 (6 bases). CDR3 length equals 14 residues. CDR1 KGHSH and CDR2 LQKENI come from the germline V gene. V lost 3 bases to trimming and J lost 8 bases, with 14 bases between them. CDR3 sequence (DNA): TGTGCCAGCTCACCGTTCGGGGGAAGTGATGAGCAGTTCTTC. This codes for CASSPFGGSDEQFF.

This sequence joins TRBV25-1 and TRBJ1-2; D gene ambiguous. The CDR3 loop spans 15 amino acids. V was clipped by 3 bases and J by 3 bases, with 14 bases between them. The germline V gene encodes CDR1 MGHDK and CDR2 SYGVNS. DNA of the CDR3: TGTGCCAGCAGTGAGAATTACGGTCTCCACTATGGCTACACCTTC. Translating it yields CASSENYGLHYGYTF.

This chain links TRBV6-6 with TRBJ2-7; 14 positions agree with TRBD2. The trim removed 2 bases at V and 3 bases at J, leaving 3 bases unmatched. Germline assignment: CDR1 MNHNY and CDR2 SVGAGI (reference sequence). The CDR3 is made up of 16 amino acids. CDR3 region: CASSYTGLAGVYEQYF. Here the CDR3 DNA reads TGTGCCAGCAGTTACACGGGACTAGCGGGGGTCTACGAGCAGTACTTC.

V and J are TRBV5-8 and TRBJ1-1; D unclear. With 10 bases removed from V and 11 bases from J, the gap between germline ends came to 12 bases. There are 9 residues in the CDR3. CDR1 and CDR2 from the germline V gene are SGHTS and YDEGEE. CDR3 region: CAPRALAFF. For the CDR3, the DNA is TGTGCCCCTCGGGCATTGGCTTTCTTT.

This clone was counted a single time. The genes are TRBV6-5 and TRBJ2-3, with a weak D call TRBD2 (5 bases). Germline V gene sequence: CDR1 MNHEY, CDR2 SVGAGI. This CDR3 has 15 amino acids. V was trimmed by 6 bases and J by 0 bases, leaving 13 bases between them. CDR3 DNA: TGTGCCAGCAGCCTCTGGGAGCGGAGCACAGATACGCAGTATTTT. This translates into CASSLWERSTDTQYF.

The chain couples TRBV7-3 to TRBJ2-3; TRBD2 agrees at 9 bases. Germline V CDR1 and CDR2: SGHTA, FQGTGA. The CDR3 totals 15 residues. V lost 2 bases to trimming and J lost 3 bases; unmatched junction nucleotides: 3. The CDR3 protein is CASSLLAGSTDTQYF. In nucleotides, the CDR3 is TGTGCCAGCAGCTTACTAGCGGGATCTACAGATACGCAGTATTTT.

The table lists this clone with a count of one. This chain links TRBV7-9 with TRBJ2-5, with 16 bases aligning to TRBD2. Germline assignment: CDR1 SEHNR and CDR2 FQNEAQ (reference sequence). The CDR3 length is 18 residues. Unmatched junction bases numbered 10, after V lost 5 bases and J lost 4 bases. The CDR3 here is CASSPWGLAGGPGETQYF. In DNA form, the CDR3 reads TGTGCCAGCAGCCCATGGGGACTAGCGGGAGGGCCGGGAGAGACCCAGTACTTC.

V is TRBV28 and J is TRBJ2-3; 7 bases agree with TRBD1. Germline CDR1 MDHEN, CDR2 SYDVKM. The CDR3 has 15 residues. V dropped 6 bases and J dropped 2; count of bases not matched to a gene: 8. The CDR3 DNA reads TGTGCCAGCAGCCCTGGGACAGTGATCACAGATACGCAGTATTTT. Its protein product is CASSPGTVITDTQYF.

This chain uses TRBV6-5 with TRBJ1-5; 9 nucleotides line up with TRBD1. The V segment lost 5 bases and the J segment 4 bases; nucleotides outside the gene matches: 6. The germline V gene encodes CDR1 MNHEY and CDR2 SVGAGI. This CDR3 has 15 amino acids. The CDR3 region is CASSLGTGSNQPQHF. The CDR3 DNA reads TGTGCCAGCAGTCTGGGGACAGGGAGTAATCAGCCCCAGCATTTT.

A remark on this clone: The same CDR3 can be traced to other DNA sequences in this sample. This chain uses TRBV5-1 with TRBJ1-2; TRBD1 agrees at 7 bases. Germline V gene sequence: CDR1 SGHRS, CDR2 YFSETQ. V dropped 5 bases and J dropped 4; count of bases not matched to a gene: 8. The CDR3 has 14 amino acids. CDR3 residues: CASSLESGGYGYTF. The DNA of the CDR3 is TGCGCCAGCAGTCTGGAGTCAGGGGGCTATGGCTACACCTTC.

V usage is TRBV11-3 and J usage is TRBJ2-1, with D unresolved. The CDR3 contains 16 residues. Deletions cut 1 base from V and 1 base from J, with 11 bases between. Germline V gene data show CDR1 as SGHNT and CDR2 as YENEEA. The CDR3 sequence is CASSLVGASSYNEQFF. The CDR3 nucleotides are TGTGCCAGCAGCTTAGTTGGAGCGAGTTCCTACAATGAGCAGTTCTTC. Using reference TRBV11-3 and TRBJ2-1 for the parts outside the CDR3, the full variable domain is EAGVVQSPRYKIIEKKQPVAFWCNPISGHNTLYWYLQNLGQGPELLIRYENEEAVDDSQLPKDRFSAERLKGVDSTLKIQPAELGDSAVYLCASSLVGASSYNEQFFGPGTRLTVL.

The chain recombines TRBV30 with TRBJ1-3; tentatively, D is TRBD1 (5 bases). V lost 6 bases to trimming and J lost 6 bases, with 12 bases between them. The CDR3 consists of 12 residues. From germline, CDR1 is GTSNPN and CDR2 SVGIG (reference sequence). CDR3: CACSLTANTIYF. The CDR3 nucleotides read TGTGCCTGTTCTTTGACAGCAAACACCATATATTTT. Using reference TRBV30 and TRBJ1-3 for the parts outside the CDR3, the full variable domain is SQTIHQWPATLVQPVGSPLSLECTVEGTSNPNLYWYRQAAGRGLQLLFYSVGIGQISSEVPQNLSASRPQDRQFILSSKKLLLSDSGFYLCACSLTANTIYFGEGSWLTVV.

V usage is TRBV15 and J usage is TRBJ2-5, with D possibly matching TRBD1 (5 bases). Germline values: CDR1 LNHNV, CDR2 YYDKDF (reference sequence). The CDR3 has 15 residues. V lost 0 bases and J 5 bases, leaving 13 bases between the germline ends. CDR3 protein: CATSRDGAVGETQYF. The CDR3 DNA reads TGTGCCACCAGCAGAGATGGGGCAGTTGGGGAGACCCAGTACTTC. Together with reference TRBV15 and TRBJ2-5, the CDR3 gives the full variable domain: DAMVIQNPRYQVTQFGKPVTLSCSQTLNHNVMYWYQQKSSQAPKLLFHYYDKDFNNEADTPDNFQSRRPNTSFCFLDIRSPGLGDTAMYLCATSRDGAVGETQYFGPGTRLLVL.

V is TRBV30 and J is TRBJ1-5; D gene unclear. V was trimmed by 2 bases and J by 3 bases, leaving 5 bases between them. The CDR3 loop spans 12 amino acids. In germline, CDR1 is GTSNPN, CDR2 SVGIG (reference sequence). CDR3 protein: CAWSRFNQPQHF. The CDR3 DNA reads TGTGCCTGGAGTCGGTTCAATCAGCCCCAGCATTTT.

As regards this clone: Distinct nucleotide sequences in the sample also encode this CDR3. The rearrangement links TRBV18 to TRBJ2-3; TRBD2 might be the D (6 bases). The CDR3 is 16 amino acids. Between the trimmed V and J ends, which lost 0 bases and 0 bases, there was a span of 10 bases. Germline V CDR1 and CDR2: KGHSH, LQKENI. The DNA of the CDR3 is TGTGCCAGCTCACCACCGGGGACTTCTAGCACAGATACGCAGTATTTT. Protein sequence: CASSPPGTSSTDTQYF.

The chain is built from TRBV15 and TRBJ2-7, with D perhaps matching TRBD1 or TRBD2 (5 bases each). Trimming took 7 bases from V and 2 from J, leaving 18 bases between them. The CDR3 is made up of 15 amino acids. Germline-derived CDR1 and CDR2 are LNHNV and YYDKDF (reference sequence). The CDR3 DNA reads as TGTGCCACCAATGCTGGAACGGGGCCCCCCTACGAGCAGTACTTC. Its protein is CATNAGTGPPYEQYF.

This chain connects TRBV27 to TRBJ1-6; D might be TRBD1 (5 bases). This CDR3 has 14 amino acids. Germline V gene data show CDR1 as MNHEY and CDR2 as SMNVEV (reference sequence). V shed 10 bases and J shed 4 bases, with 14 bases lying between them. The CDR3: CATRSGTYNSPLHF. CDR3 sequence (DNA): TGTGCCACGCGCTCCGGGACTTATAATTCACCCCTCCACTTT.

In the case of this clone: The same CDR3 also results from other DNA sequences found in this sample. CDR3: CASSFGSSYEQYF. CDR3 DNA sequence: TGTGCCAGCAGCTTTGGGTCCTCCTACGAGCAGTACTTC. This sequence joins TRBV7-9 and TRBJ2-7; no firm D call. CDR3 length: 13 amino acids. From germline, CDR1 is SEHNR and CDR2 FQNEAQ (reference sequence). Trimming removed 3 bases at V and 0 bases at J, with 6 bases between.

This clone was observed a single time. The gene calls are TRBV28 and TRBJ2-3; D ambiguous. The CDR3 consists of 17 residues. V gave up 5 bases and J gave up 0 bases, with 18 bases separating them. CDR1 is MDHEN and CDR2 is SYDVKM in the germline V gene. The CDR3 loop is CASSARVGGPSTDTQYF. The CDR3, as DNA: TGTGCCAGCAGTGCTCGGGTGGGCGGTCCTAGCACAGATACGCAGTATTTT.

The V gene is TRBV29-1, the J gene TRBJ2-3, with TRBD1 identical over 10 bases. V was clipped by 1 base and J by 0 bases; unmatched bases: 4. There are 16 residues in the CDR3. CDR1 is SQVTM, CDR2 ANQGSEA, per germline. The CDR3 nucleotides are TGCAGCGTTGAAGGGGCGGGACAGGGGAGCACAGATACGCAGTATTTT. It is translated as CSVEGAGQGSTDTQYF.

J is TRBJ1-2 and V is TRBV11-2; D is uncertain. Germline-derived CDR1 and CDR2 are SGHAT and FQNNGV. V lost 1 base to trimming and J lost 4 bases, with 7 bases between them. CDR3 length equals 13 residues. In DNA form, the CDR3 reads TGTGCCAGCAGCTTAGCGGCAGGCTATGGCTACACCTTC. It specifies CASSLAAGYGYTF.